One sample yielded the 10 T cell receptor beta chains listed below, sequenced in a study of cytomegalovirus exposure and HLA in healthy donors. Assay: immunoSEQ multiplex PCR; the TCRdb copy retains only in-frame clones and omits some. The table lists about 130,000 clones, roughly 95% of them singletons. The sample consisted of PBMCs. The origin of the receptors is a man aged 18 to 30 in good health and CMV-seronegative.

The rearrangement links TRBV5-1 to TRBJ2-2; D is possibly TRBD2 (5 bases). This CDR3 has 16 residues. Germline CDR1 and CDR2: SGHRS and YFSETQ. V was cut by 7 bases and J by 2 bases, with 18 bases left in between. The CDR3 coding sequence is TGCGCCAGCCTCCCCGGGCTAGCAGCTAACACCGGGGAGCTGTTTTTT. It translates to CASLPGLAANTGELFF. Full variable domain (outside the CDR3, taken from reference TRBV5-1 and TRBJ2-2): KAGVTQTPRYLIKTRGQQVTLSCSPISGHRSVSWYQQTPGQGLQFLFEYFSETQRNKGNFPGRFSGRQFSNSRSEMNVSTLELGDSALYLCASLPGLAANTGELFFGEGSRLTVL.

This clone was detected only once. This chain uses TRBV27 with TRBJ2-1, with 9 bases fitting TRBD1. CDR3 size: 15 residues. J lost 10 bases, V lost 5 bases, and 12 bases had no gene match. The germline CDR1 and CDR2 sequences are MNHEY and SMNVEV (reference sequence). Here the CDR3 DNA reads TGTGCCAGCAGTCAAAGGGACAGGGTGATCCGGGAGCAGTTCTTC. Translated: CASSQRDRVIREQFF.

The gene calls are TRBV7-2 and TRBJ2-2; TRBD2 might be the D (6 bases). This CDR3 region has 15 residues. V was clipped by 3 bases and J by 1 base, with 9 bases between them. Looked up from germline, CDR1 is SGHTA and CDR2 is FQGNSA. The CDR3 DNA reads TGTGCCAGCAGCTTGGGCGGGGTGAACACCGGGGAGCTGTTTTTT. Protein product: CASSLGGVNTGELFF.

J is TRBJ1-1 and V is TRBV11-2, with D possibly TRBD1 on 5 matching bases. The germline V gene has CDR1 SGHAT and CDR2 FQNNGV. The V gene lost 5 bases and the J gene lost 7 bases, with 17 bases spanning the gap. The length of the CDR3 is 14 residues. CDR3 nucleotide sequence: TGTGCCAGCAGCCGACCGGCCAGGGCAGGTGAAGCTTTCTTT. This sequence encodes CASSRPARAGEAFF.

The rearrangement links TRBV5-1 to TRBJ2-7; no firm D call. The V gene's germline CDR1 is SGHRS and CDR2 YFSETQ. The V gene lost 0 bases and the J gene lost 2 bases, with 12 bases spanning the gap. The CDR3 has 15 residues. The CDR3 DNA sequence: TGCGCCAGCAGCTTGGACTCTCCTCACCCCTACGAGCAGTACTTC. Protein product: CASSLDSPHPYEQYF.

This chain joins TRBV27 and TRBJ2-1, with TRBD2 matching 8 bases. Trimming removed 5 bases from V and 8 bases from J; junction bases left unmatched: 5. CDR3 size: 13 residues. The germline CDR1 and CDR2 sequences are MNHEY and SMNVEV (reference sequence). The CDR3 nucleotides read TGTGCCAGCAGTCTTAATAGCGGGGATGAGCAGTTCTTC. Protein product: CASSLNSGDEQFF.

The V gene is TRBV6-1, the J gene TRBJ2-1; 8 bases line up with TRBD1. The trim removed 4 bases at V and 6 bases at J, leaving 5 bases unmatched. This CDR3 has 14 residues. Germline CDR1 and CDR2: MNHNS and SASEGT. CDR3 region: CASSALQGVNEQFF. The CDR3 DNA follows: TGTGCCAGCAGTGCTTTACAGGGGGTCAATGAGCAGTTCTTC.

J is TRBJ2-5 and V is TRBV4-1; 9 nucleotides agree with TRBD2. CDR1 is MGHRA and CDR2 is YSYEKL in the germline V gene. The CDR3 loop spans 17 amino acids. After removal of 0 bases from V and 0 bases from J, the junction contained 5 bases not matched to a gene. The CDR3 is CASSQERASGNQETQYF. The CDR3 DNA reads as TGCGCCAGCAGCCAAGAACGGGCTAGCGGGAACCAAGAGACCCAGTACTTC.

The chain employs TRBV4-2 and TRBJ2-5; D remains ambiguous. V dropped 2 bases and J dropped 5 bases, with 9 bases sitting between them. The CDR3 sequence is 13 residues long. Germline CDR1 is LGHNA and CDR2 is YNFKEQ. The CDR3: CASSQILGETQYF. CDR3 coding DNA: TGTGCCAGCAGCCAAATCCTCGGGGAGACCCAGTACTTC.

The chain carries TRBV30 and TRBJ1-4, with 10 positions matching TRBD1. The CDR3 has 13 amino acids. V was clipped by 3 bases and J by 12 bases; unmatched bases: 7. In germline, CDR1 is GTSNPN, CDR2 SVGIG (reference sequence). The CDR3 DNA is TGTGCCTGGAGCTTGACAGGGGGCCCGCAACTGTTTTTT. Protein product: CAWSLTGGPQLFF.